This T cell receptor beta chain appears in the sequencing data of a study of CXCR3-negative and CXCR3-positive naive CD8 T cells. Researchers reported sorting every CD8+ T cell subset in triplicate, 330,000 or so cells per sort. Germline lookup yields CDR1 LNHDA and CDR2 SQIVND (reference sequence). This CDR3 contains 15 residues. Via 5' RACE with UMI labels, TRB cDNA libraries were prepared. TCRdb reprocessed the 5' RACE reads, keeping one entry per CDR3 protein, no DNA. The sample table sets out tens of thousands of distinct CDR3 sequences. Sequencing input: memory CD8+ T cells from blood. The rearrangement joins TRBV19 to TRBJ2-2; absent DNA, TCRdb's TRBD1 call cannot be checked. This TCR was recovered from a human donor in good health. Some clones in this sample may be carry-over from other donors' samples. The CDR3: CASSPFGLPTGELFF.